This TCR beta chain originates from a study of vaccination and CD4 T cells after COVID-19. Study summary: Overlapping SARS-CoV-2, HCoV-NL63, HCoV-OC43 and HCoV-229E spike peptides stimulated the cells. Study outcomes and limitations: Reactive clone data from convalescent patients indicated a median of about 90% appearing only post-vaccination.

With regard to this clonotype: What it recognizes is unknown.

Treatment denoted: approximately 10-day PBMC culture with coronavirus spike peptide pools or control peptides (ViraFEST assay). T cells were expanded with peptide pools, and expanded clonotypes were identified by TCR sequencing. The V and J ends lost 5 bases and 2 bases, in that order; junction bases with no gene match: 3. Looked up from germline, CDR1 is MNHEY and CDR2 is SVGEGT. The CDR3 is 15 residues long. The Oncomine TCR Beta short-read assay was applied to DNA of cultured CD4+ T cells. TCRdb fed the PCR reads into MiXCR, producing one record per CDR3 protein. The data hold around 20,000 distinct CDR3 sequences, with 53% observed a single time.

The specimen was CD4+ T cells from blood, cultured in vitro, collected before SARS-CoV-2 vaccination. The receptor was derived from a human donor who had recovered from COVID-19. The gene calls are TRBV6-2 or TRBV6-3 and TRBJ2-1; 10 bases match TRBD2. The CDR3 here is CASSVLAGTYNEQFF. CDR3 coding DNA: TGTGCCAGCAGTGTACTAGCGGGGACCTACAATGAGCAGTTCTTC.